The TCR beta chain described here comes from a study of T cell changes during pregnancy in multiple sclerosis. Assay used: immunoSEQ multiplex PCR; TCRdb lists only in-frame clones, some missing. The data hold about 31,000 clones, with 87% observed a single time. Germline V CDR1 and CDR2: SNHLY, FYNNEI. This CDR3 region has 18 residues. V dropped 2 bases and J dropped 0 bases, with 19 bases sitting between them. The source material was CD8+ T cells from peripheral blood mononuclear cells, sampled in the first trimester of pregnancy. The chain recombines TRBV2 with TRBJ1-2; D is perhaps TRBD1 (5 bases). The sequence came from a female donor with multiple sclerosis, enrolled in a pregnancy study. The CDR3 loop reads CASSERVTVPRPNYGYTF. As DNA, the CDR3 is TGTGCCAGCAGTGAAAGGGTGACAGTCCCCAGGCCTAACTATGGCTACACCTTC. The complete variable domain, with remaining parts taken from reference TRBV2 and TRBJ1-2, reads EPEVTQTPSHQVTQMGQEVILRCVPISNHLYFYWYRQILGQKVEFLVSFYNNEISEKSEIFDDQFSVERPDGSNFTLKIRSTKLEDSAMYFCASSERVTVPRPNYGYTFGSGTRLTVV.